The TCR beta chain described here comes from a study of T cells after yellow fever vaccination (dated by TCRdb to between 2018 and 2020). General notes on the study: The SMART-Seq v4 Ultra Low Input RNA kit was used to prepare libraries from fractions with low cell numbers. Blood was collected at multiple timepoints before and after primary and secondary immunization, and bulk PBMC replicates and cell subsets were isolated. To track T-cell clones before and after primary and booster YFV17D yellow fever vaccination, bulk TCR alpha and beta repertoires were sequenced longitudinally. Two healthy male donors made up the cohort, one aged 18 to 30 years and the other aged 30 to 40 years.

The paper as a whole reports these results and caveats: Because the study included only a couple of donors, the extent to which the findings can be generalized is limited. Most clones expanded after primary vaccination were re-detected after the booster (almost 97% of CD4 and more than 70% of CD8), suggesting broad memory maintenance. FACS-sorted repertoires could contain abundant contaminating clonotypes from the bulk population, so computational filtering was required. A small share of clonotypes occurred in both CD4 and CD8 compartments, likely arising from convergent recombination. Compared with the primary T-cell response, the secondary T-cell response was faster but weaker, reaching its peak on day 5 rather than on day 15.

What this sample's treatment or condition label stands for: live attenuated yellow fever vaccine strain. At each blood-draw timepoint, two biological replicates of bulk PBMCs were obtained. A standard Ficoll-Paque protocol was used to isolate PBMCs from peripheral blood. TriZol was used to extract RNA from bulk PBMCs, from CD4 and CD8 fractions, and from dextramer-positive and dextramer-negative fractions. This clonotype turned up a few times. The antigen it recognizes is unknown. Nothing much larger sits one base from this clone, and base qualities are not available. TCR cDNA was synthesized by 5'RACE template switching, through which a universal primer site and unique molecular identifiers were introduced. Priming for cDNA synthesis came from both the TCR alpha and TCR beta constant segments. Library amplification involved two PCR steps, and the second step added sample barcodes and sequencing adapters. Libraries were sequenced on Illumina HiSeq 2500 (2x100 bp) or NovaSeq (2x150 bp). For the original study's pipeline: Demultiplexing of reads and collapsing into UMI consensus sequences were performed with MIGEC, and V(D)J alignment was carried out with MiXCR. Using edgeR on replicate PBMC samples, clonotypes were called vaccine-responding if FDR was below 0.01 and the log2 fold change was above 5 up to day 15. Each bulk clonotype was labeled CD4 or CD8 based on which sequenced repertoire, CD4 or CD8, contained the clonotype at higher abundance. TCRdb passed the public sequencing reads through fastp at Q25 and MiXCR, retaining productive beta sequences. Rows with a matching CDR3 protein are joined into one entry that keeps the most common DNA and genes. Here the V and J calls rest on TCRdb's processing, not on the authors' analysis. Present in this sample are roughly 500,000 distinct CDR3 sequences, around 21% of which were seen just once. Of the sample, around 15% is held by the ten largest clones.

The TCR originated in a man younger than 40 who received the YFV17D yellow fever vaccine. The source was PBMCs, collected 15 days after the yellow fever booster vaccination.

The nucleotide sequence reads as follows: TGTGCCAGCAGCTTAGGTGGACCCGGACAGGGGTTTTGGGAGCAGTTCTTC. Its protein is CASSLGGPGQGFWEQFF. The rearranged chain carries TRBV7-8 and TRBJ2-1, with 9 bases aligning to TRBD1. Unmatched junction bases come to 14, with V trimmed by 1 base and J by 10 bases. CDR1 is given as SGHVS and CDR2 as FQNEAQ, both from the germline V gene. From cysteine to phenylalanine, the CDR3 is 17 amino acids long. The retained sequence is limited to the CDR3, 51 bases, with the frame set at the first base.